One sample yielded the 14 T cell receptor beta chains listed below, sequenced in a study of identical twins. TCRdb itself ran the 5' RACE reads through MiXCR, one entry per CDR3 protein. The sample has about 720,000 distinct CDR3 sequences, about 18% seen once. These data were also filed under a second study, of T cells expressing NK-cell markers.

The sequencing sample was made of PBMCs. The receptor source for this set is a woman in her late teens or twenties in good health.

This clonotype showed up many times. The rearrangement joins TRBV20-1 to TRBJ2-5; a weak D match, TRBD2 (6 bases). The CDR3 sequence is 14 residues long. CDR1 is DFQATT, CDR2 SNEGSKA, per germline (reference sequence). V lost 6 bases to trimming and J lost 3 bases, with 17 bases between them. The CDR3 loop is CSAHRASAEETQYF. The CDR3 bases are TGCAGTGCACACCGGGCTAGCGCTGAAGAGACCCAGTACTTC.

This clonotype was detected only once. This chain uses TRBV9 with TRBJ2-5; D is unclear. V was shortened by 3 bases and J by 3 bases, with 9 bases between the two germline ends. This CDR3 contains 13 residues. The germline CDR1 and CDR2 sequences are SGDLS and YYNGEE. The chain's CDR3 is CASSEWDEETQYF. The CDR3 DNA reads TGTGCCAGCAGCGAGTGGGATGAAGAGACCCAGTACTTC.

The chain combines TRBV12-3 or TRBV12-4 with TRBJ2-7; no clear D gene. Trimming took 8 bases from V and 6 from J, leaving 14 bases between them. This CDR3 region has 12 residues. CDR3 sequence reads: CASRGPGPEQYF. CDR3 bases: TGTGCCAGCCGCGGTCCCGGACCCGAGCAGTACTTC.

The V gene is TRBV6-5, the J gene TRBJ2-3, with D possibly TRBD2 on 6 matching bases. Germline-derived CDR1 and CDR2 are MNHEY and SVGAGI. The CDR3 spans 15 residues. The V gene lost 5 bases and the J gene lost 3 bases, with 15 bases spanning the gap. The CDR3: CASSHSGLSTDTQYF. The CDR3, as DNA: TGTGCCAGCAGTCATTCGGGACTCTCTACAGATACGCAGTATTTT.

Worth noting for this clonotype: The conserved phenylalanine or tryptophan is not found at the CDR3 terminus, so this likely reflects a read error. The genes are TRBV5-6 and TRBJ1-4, with D unresolved. The CDR3 is made up of 14 amino acids. Trimming removed 0 bases from V and 4 bases from J, with 7 bases in between. The germline V gene encodes CDR1 SGHDT and CDR2 YYEEEE. CDR3 nucleotide sequence: TGTGCCAGCAGCTTGGGTCAGTTTAATGAAAAACTGTTTTCT. Protein: CASSLGQFNEKLFS.

This clonotype appeared a few times. The chain uses TRBV19 and TRBJ2-7; D might be TRBD1 (6 bases). CDR3 length: 15 amino acids. V dropped 3 bases and J dropped 0 bases, with 12 bases sitting between them. The germline V gene encodes CDR1 LNHDA and CDR2 SQIVND (reference sequence). Here the CDR3 DNA reads TGTGCCAGTAGTATGGTGGACAGTCCCTCCTACGAGCAGTACTTC. It encodes CASSMVDSPSYEQYF.

This clonotype turned up a few times. This chain connects TRBV14 to TRBJ2-1, with D maybe TRBD2 (5 bases). Per germline, CDR1 SGHDN and CDR2 FVKESK. V was cut by 3 bases and J by 0 bases, with 6 bases left in between. The CDR3 has 14 amino acids. The CDR3 DNA follows: TGTGCCAGCAGCCAGAGGGACTCCTACAATGAGCAGTTCTTC. Translated, it gives CASSQRDSYNEQFF.

In its sample, this clonotype was seen a few times. The CDR3: CASSSPVGQETQYF. The CDR3 nucleotides read TGCGCCAGCAGCTCCCCCGTGGGTCAAGAGACCCAGTACTTC. The chain links TRBV5-1 to TRBJ2-5; no clear D. The CDR3 is made up of 14 amino acids. V was clipped by 3 bases and J by 2 bases, with 11 bases between them. From germline, CDR1 is SGHRS and CDR2 YFSETQ.

The chain carries TRBV18 and TRBJ2-7; TRBD1 aligns across 12 bases. CDR1 and CDR2 from the germline V gene are KGHSH and LQKENI. CDR3 size: 17 residues. J lost 7 bases, V lost 2 bases, and 12 bases had no gene match. The CDR3 DNA reads TGTGCCAGCTCACCAGTCCACGTGGGACAGGGGGCGCGGGAGCAGTACTTC. Encoded protein: CASSPVHVGQGAREQYF.

The chain carries TRBV7-9 and TRBJ2-7; either TRBD1 or TRBD2 may supply D (5 bases each). V was trimmed by 7 bases and J by 5 bases, leaving 18 bases between them. CDR1 and CDR2 (germline): SEHNR, FQNEAQ (reference sequence). There are 14 residues in the CDR3. CDR3 in amino acids: CASKAGGMGDEQYF. In DNA, the CDR3 is TGTGCCAGCAAGGCTGGGGGAATGGGTGACGAGCAGTACTTC.

The V and J genes are TRBV14 and TRBJ2-1; D ambiguous. Per the germline V gene, CDR1 is SGHDN and CDR2 is FVKESK. The CDR3 runs 13 residues. With 0 bases removed from V and 12 bases from J, the gap between germline ends came to 12 bases. CDR3 loop: CASSQDRGIGQFF. The CDR3 bases are TGTGCCAGCAGCCAAGATCGCGGAATCGGGCAGTTCTTC.

In its sample, this clonotype was seen a few times. This sequence joins TRBV20-1 and TRBJ1-2; 7 bases match TRBD1. J gave up 4 bases and V 4 bases, and 9 bases lay outside the gene matches. The germline gives CDR1 DFQATT, CDR2 SNEGSKA (reference sequence). There are 14 residues in the CDR3. Here the CDR3 DNA reads TGCAGTGCTATTAAACAGGGGACTGGCTATGGCTACACCTTC. Amino acid sequence: CSAIKQGTGYGYTF.

This clonotype has just a few counts. The rearrangement joins TRBV12-3 or TRBV12-4 to TRBJ2-7, with 8 bases that match TRBD2. CDR3 length: 14 residues. The trim removed 7 bases at V and 6 bases at J, leaving 11 bases unmatched. The CDR3 DNA is TGTGCCAGCACCTTCTCGGGGGGGCGCGGCGAGCAGTACTTC. Its translation is CASTFSGGRGEQYF.

The sample holds a few counts of this clonotype. The J gene is TRBJ2-7, the V gene TRBV12-3 or TRBV12-4; tentatively, D is TRBD1 or TRBD2 (5 bases each). The CDR3 sequence is 17 residues long. V dropped 0 bases and J dropped 1 base, with 16 bases sitting between them. In DNA form, the CDR3 reads TGTGCCAGCAGTTTAGCGCGCGTCGGGGCCTATTCCTACGAGCAGTACTTC. It translates to CASSLARVGAYSYEQYF.